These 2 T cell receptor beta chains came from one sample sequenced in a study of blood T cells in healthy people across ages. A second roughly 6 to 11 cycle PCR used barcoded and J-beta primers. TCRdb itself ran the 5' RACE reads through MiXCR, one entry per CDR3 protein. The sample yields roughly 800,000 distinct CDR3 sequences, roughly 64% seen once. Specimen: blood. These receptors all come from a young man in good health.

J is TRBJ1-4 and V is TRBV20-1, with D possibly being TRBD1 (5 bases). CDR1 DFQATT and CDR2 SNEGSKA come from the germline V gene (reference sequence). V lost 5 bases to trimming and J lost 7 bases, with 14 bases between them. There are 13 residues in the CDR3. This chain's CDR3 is CSAGPQGGEKLFF. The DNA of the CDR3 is TGCAGTGCTGGGCCCCAGGGCGGTGAAAAACTGTTTTTT.

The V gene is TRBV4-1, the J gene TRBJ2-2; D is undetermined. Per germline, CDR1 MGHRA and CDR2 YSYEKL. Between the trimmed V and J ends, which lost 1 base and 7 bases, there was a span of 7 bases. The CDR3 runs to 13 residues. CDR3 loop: CASSQVLGGELFF. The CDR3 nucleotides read TGCGCCAGCAGCCAAGTTCTCGGCGGGGAGCTGTTTTTT.